This T cell receptor (beta chain) was obtained from a study of Ad26.COV2.S vaccination and SARS-CoV-2 variants. Repertoires were generated with immunoSEQ multiplex PCR, while TCRdb's copy carries only in-frame clones and drops some. Among approximately 480,000 clones listed, around 85% were seen once. Sample treatment: some 20 received Ad26.COV2.S at low or high dose, single or two shots; 5 received placebo; per-sample allocation not given. The samples date from day 63 after the first vaccine or placebo injection. This receptor was identified in a person aged 18-60 years who received the Ad26.COV2.S COVID-19 vaccine or a placebo. This specimen consisted of peripheral blood, obtained in a trial of Ad26.COV2.S vaccine versus placebo.

CDR3 loop: CASSPGLAGVGLYEQYF. The DNA for the CDR3 is TGTGCCAGCAGTCCGGGACTAGCGGGAGTGGGGCTCTACGAGCAGTACTTC. The V gene is TRBV27, the J gene TRBJ2-7, with 14 bases that match TRBD2. The CDR3 loop spans 17 amino acids. Germline V CDR1 and CDR2: MNHEY, SMNVEV (reference sequence). Losses at the gene ends were 5 bases for V and 3 bases for J; bases not matched to a gene: 9.